This TCR beta chain was identified in a study of CXCR3-negative and CXCR3-positive naive CD8 T cells. Study outcomes and limitations: Because surface CD5 did not distinguish the naive subsets, TCR strength was inferred from TRB CDR3 properties.

With regard to this clonotype: Its antigen is still unknown.

The germline gives CDR1 DFQATT, CDR2 SNEGSKA (reference sequence). The CDR3 length is 12 residues. Through 5' RACE with UMI labels, the TRB cDNA libraries were prepared. TCRdb reprocessed the 5' RACE reads, keeping one entry per CDR3 protein, no DNA. The ten most abundant clones cover around 16% of a sample with about 48,000 distinct CDR3 sequences. The sequencing sample was made of memory CD8+ T cells from blood. The TCR comes from a human donor in good health. Some clones in this sample may be carry-over from other donors' samples. The chain links TRBV20-1 to TRBJ1-1. CDR3 protein: CSARQSNTEAFF.